What follows are 8 T cell receptor beta chains derived from one specimen sequenced in a study of blood T cell repertoires in COVID-19. Method: immunoSEQ multiplex PCR; TCRdb's copy keeps in-frame clones and lacks some. The data show around 150,000 clones, approximately 86% seen once. Input material: peripheral blood. The receptors were gathered from a woman in her thirties or forties with COVID-19, enrolled during active disease.

The genes are TRBV9 and TRBJ1-5; 7 bases are a match to TRBD1. The ends lost 4 bases at V and 3 bases at J; junction bases unmatched: 4. The CDR3 runs 14 residues. Germline V CDR1 and CDR2: SGDLS, YYNGEE. CDR3 in amino acids: CASSPGQYNQPQHF. For the CDR3, the DNA is TGTGCCAGCAGCCCGGGACAGTACAATCAGCCCCAGCATTTT.

The rearrangement uses TRBV6-5 and TRBJ2-5, with D possibly TRBD1 on 5 matching bases. The germline V gene encodes CDR1 MNHEY and CDR2 SVGAGI. Trimming removed 9 bases at V and 7 bases at J, with 21 bases between. CDR3 length equals 14 residues. CDR3 loop: CASFLGQPVGTQYF. CDR3 sequence (DNA): TGTGCCAGTTTCCTGGGGCAGCCCGTGGGGACCCAGTACTTC.

The rearrangement uses TRBV5-8 and TRBJ2-3; TRBD2 agrees at 12 bases. This CDR3 comprises 14 residues. V was pared by 4 bases and J by 5 bases, with 2 bases of the junction left unmatched. Germline V lookup: CDR1 SGHTS, CDR2 YDEGEE. This CDR3 reads CASSQLAGGDTQYF. The CDR3 nucleotides are TGTGCCAGCAGCCAACTAGCGGGAGGAGATACGCAGTATTTT. The complete variable domain, with remaining parts taken from reference TRBV5-8 and TRBJ2-3, reads EAGVTQSPTHLIKTRGQQATLRCSPISGHTSVYWYQQALGLGLQFLLWYDEGEERNRGNFPPRFSGRQFPNYSSELNVNALELEDSALYLCASSQLAGGDTQYFGPGTRLTVL.

The CDR3 sequence is CASRVPPGLGAAGELFF. CDR3 DNA: TGTGCCAGCAGGGTTCCCCCGGGACTAGGGGCCGCCGGGGAGCTGTTTTTT. V is TRBV28 and J is TRBJ2-2; 8 bases are a match to TRBD2. CDR1 MDHEN and CDR2 SYDVKM come from the germline V gene. This CDR3 region has 17 residues. The V segment lost 6 bases and the J segment 6 bases; nucleotides outside the gene matches: 15.

This rearrangement joins TRBV30 to TRBJ2-7; 7 nucleotides line up with TRBD1. CDR1 GTSNPN and CDR2 SVGIG come from the germline V gene (reference sequence). Germline trimming cut 2 bases from V and 6 bases from J; bases unmatched to any gene: 7. This CDR3 has 13 residues. The CDR3 protein is CAWSKTGVTEQYF. In nucleotides, the CDR3 is TGTGCCTGGAGTAAAACAGGGGTAACCGAGCAGTACTTC.

This clone appeared once. This chain uses TRBV28 with TRBJ2-1; TRBD2 matches 9 bases. CDR1 and CDR2 from the germline V gene are MDHEN and SYDVKM. V dropped 9 bases and J dropped 5; count of bases not matched to a gene: 5. This CDR3 region has 13 residues. The CDR3 DNA reads as TGTGCCAGGAATAGCGGGAGTGACAATGAGCAGTTCTTC. It translates to CARNSGSDNEQFF.

The V gene is TRBV4-2, the J gene TRBJ2-1, with D tentatively TRBD2 (6 bases). V was pared by 0 bases and J by 0 bases, with 9 bases between. The CDR3 is made up of 16 amino acids. Germline V CDR1 and CDR2: LGHNA, YNFKEQ. In nucleotides, the CDR3 is TGTGCCAGCAGCCAAGATCACGGGAGCTCCTACAATGAGCAGTTCTTC. Its translation: CASSQDHGSSYNEQFF.

This sequence joins TRBV3-1 (or the pseudogene TRBV3-2) and TRBJ2-1, with D unresolved. CDR1 is LGHDT, CDR2 YNNKEL, per germline (reference sequence). This CDR3 region has 12 residues. The V and J ends lost 6 bases and 4 bases respectively, with 7 bases between them. The CDR3 reads CASSQIYNEQFF. In DNA, the CDR3 is TGTGCCAGCAGTCAAATATACAATGAGCAGTTCTTC.